One and the same sample provided the 4 T cell receptor beta chains below, sequenced in a study of blood T cell repertoires in COVID-19. Method: immunoSEQ multiplex PCR; TCRdb's copy keeps in-frame clones and lacks some. Altogether over 70,000 clones are present, around 79% being singletons, with the ten largest covering about 10%. The specimen sequenced was peripheral blood. Receptor source: a woman at least 80 years old with acute or convalescent COVID-19.

This clone has a handful of counts. This rearrangement joins TRBV28 to TRBJ2-6; 11 nucleotides agree with TRBD1. The CDR3 is 16 residues long. The V gene's germline CDR1 is MDHEN and CDR2 SYDVKM. In DNA form, the CDR3 reads TGTGTCTCAGGTGGACAGGGGGCAACTGGGGCCAACGTCCTGACTTTC. This codes for CVSGGQGATGANVLTF.

The V call is TRBV6-5, the J call TRBJ2-5; 7 nucleotides agree with TRBD1. The CDR3 length is 14 residues. V lost 6 bases and J lost 1; bases outside the gene matches: 5. Germline-derived CDR1 and CDR2 are MNHEY and SVGAGI. CDR3 sequence reads: CASSLTGTQETQYF. CDR3 bases: TGTGCCAGCAGCTTGACAGGGACCCAAGAGACCCAGTACTTC.

The V and J genes are TRBV11-2 and TRBJ2-3; tentative D call: TRBD1 (5 bases). This CDR3 has 14 residues. V dropped 3 bases and J dropped 4 bases, with 11 bases sitting between them. The germline CDR1 and CDR2 sequences are SGHAT and FQNNGV. CDR3: CASSFQGVADTQYF. The CDR3 DNA is TGTGCCAGCAGCTTTCAAGGGGTCGCAGATACGCAGTATTTT.

The CDR3 sequence is CASSLQGAPGAETQYF. The CDR3 nucleotides are TGCGCCAGCAGCCTCCAGGGGGCGCCGGGTGCAGAGACCCAGTACTTC. The rearrangement joins TRBV5-1 to TRBJ2-5; 8 bases are shared with TRBD1. CDR1 is SGHRS, CDR2 YFSETQ, per germline. The ends lost 4 bases at V and 4 bases at J; junction bases unmatched: 12. This CDR3 spans 16 amino acids.